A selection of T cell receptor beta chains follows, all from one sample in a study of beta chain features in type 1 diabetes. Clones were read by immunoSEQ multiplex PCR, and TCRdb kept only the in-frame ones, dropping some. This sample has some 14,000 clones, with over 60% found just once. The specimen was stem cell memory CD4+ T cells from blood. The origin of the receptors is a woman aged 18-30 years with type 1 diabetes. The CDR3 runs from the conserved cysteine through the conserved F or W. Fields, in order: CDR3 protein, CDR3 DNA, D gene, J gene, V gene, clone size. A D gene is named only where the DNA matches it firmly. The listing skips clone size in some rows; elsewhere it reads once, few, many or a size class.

CASSLGRAPEGEQYF	TGTGCCAGCAGCTTAGGGCGTGCGCCCGAGGGAGAGCAGTACTTC	NA	TRBJ2-7	TRBV11-2	few
CASSLLGGGTQETQYF	TGTGCCAGCAGCTTGCTTGGCGGGGGGACCCAAGAGACCCAGTACTTC	TRBD2	TRBJ2-5	TRBV11-2	NA
CASSYGGGTATVF	TGTGCCAGTAGTTATGGAGGGGGCACCGCGACGGTCTTC	NA	TRBJ2-4	TRBV19	few
CASTRTGSQETQYF	TGTGCCAGCACCCGAACGGGTTCCCAAGAGACCCAGTACTTC	NA	TRBJ2-5	TRBV2	few
CASSLTSGGANEQFF	TGTGCCAGCAGCCTCACTAGCGGGGGGGCGAATGAGCAGTTCTTC	TRBD2	TRBJ2-1	TRBV7-9	NA
CASSPPRGLAGRSSYNEQFF	TGTGCCAGCTCACCACCGCGGGGACTAGCGGGACGGAGCTCCTACAATGAGCAGTTCTTC	TRBD2	TRBJ2-1	TRBV18	NA
CASSLGANQETQYF	TGTGCCAGCAGCTTGGGGGCCAACCAAGAGACCCAGTACTTC	NA	TRBJ2-5	TRBV7-3	NA
CASRALQGPQHF	TGTGCCAGCAGGGCTCTACAGGGGCCCCAGCATTTT	NA	TRBJ1-5	TRBV6-5	NA
CASSLDLVMDTQYF	TGCGCCAGCAGCTTGGATCTAGTTATGGATACGCAGTATTTT	NA	TRBJ2-3	TRBV5-1	NA
CASSEQGNTQYF	TGTGCCAGCAGTGAACAGGGGAATACGCAGTATTTT	NA	TRBJ2-3	TRBV2	NA
CASSPQGSVAYEQYF	TGTGCCAGCTCACCTCAGGGGAGCGTGGCCTACGAGCAGTACTTC	NA	TRBJ2-7	TRBV18	NA
CAWSEGLAGGETQYF	TGTGCCTGGAGTGAAGGCCTAGCGGGAGGGGAGACCCAGTACTTC	TRBD2	TRBJ2-5	TRBV30	few
CASSLSLGTGENEKLFF	TGCGCCAGCAGCCTCTCCCTTGGGACAGGGGAGAATGAAAAACTGTTTTTT	TRBD1	TRBJ1-4	TRBV5-1	NA
CASSIDGGPEAFF	TGTGCCAGTAGTATAGACGGGGGGCCTGAAGCTTTCTTT	NA	TRBJ1-1	TRBV19	NA
CASSSGWAGGYTF	TGTGCCAGCAGCTCTGGGTGGGCGGGGGGCTACACCTTC	NA	TRBJ1-2	TRBV7-2	NA
CASSLEWASGGEQFF	TGTGCCAGCAGCTTAGAATGGGCTAGCGGGGGAGAGCAGTTCTTC	TRBD2	TRBJ2-1	TRBV7-2	NA
CASSLNRGDTQYF	TGTGCCAGCAGCTTAAACAGGGGAGATACGCAGTATTTT	TRBD1	TRBJ2-3	TRBV7-2	NA
CSVEVVAEDTQYF	TGCAGCGTTGAAGTTGTGGCCGAAGATACGCAGTATTTT	NA	TRBJ2-3	TRBV29-1	few
CASSLYTEAFF	TGCGCCAGCAGTCTCTACACTGAAGCTTTCTTT	NA	TRBJ1-1	TRBV23-1	few
CSVRETGQNEKLFF	TGCAGCGTCAGGGAGACAGGGCAAAATGAAAAACTGTTTTTT	TRBD1	TRBJ1-4	TRBV29-1	NA
CASLSAAAGEQYF	TGTGCCAGCCTGTCGGCAGCGGCAGGTGAGCAGTACTTC	NA	TRBJ2-7	TRBV21-1	NA
CASGYSTGELFF	TGTGCCAGTGGATACAGCACCGGGGAGCTGTTTTTT	NA	TRBJ2-2	TRBV19	NA
CASSPSPGQMNTEAFF	TGCGCCAGCAGCCCCAGCCCCGGACAGATGAACACTGAAGCTTTCTTT	NA	TRBJ1-1	TRBV5-1	once
CSVRGGAITGELFF	TGCAGCGTGCGCGGGGGGGCGATCACCGGGGAGCTGTTTTTT	TRBD2	TRBJ2-2	TRBV29-1	NA
CASSQDRAGVNYGYTF	TGCGCCAGCAGCCAAGATCGGGCAGGGGTTAACTATGGCTACACCTTC	NA	TRBJ1-2	TRBV4-1	NA
CASSSFYEQYF	TGTGCCAGCAGCTCATTTTACGAGCAGTACTTC	NA	TRBJ2-7	TRBV7-9	few
CASSLVAKLFF	TGTGCCAGCAGCTTGGTGGCTAAACTGTTTTTT	NA	TRBJ1-4	TRBV5-8	NA
CASRPGGAWTDTQYF	TGTGCCAGCAGACCTGGGGGCGCCTGGACAGATACGCAGTATTTT	NA	TRBJ2-3	TRBV14	few
CASSSTGGVGQPQHF	TGCGCCAGCAGCTCCACAGGGGGCGTTGGCCAGCCCCAGCATTTT	TRBD1	TRBJ1-5	TRBV5-1	once
CATKRAGCYEQYF	TGCGCCACCAAACGAGCGGGTTGCTACGAGCAGTACTTC	NA	TRBJ2-7	TRBV23-1	few
CASSPAGGPAATQYF	TGTGCCAGCTCCCCAGCGGGAGGGCCGGCGGCCACCCAGTACTTC	TRBD2	TRBJ2-5	TRBV6-5	NA
CASSPTGQIAADEQFF	TGTGCCAGCAGCCCAACGGGACAAATCGCAGCCGATGAGCAGTTCTTC	NA	TRBJ2-1	TRBV7-3	NA
CASNSRTALMNTEAFF	TGTGCCAGTAATTCAAGGACAGCCTTGATGAACACTGAAGCTTTCTTT	NA	TRBJ1-1	TRBV19	NA
CASSQDGGGTGELFF	TGCGCCAGCAGCCAAGATGGGGGGGGCACCGGGGAGCTGTTTTTT	TRBD2	TRBJ2-2	TRBV4-1	NA
CASSLMSGRSSYNEQFF	TGCGCCAGCAGCCTGATGAGCGGGAGGAGTAGCTACAATGAGCAGTTCTTC	TRBD2	TRBJ2-1	TRBV4-3	NA
CASSWGTSGSRELFF	TGTGCCAGCAGTTGGGGGACTAGCGGGAGCCGGGAGCTGTTTTTT	TRBD2	TRBJ2-2	TRBV28	NA
CSVVEGGGIYEQYF	TGCAGCGTTGTTGAGGGGGGGGGCATCTACGAGCAGTACTTC	NA	TRBJ2-7	TRBV29-1	NA
CASSYSSLRTGELFF	TGTGCCAGCAGTTACTCTTCTTTGCGCACCGGGGAGCTGTTTTTT	NA	TRBJ2-2	TRBV6-5	NA
CASSLGRESSYGYTF	TGTGCCAGCAGCTTAGGCAGGGAAAGCTCCTATGGCTACACCTTC	NA	TRBJ1-2	TRBV7-2	NA
CASSSRGQIGEQYF	TGTGCCAGCAGCTCAAGGGGACAGATTGGCGAGCAGTACTTC	TRBD1	TRBJ2-7	TRBV7-2	NA
CASRLAGGTGELFF	TGTGCCAGCAGGCTAGCGGGAGGCACCGGGGAGCTGTTTTTT	TRBD2	TRBJ2-2	TRBV6-5	NA
CASSKTVQTGELFF	TGTGCCAGCAGCAAGACAGTCCAAACCGGGGAGCTGTTTTTT	NA	TRBJ2-2	TRBV27	NA
CASSFPGRQGETQYF	TGTGCCAGCAGCTTCCCAGGAAGGCAGGGTGAGACCCAGTACTTC	NA	TRBJ2-5	TRBV5-4	once
CASSLAASGRNEQFF	TGTGCCAGCAGCTTGGCGGCTAGCGGGCGTAATGAGCAGTTCTTC	TRBD2	TRBJ2-1	TRBV11-3	NA
CASSLGRATGELFF	TGTGCCAGCAGCTTAGGCAGGGCAACCGGGGAGCTGTTTTTT	NA	TRBJ2-2	TRBV11-3	NA
CASSLDLAGAGELFF	TGCGCCAGCAGCTTGGACCTAGCGGGAGCAGGGGAGCTGTTTTTT	TRBD2	TRBJ2-2	TRBV5-1	NA
CASRTGGDEKLFF	TGTGCCAGCCGGACAGGGGGGGATGAAAAACTGTTTTTT	TRBD1	TRBJ1-4	TRBV6-6	NA
CASSRTVADEKLFF	TGTGCCAGCAGCCGGACAGTCGCGGATGAAAAACTGTTTTTT	NA	TRBJ1-4	TRBV7-2	NA
CASTGRTSSINSGYNEQFF	TGTGCCAGTACTGGGCGGACTAGCTCCATCAACTCGGGTTACAATGAGCAGTTCTTC	TRBD2	TRBJ2-1	TRBV19	NA
CASSRGAGVVTYEQYF	TGTGCCAGCTCGAGGGGCGCGGGAGTAGTCACCTACGAGCAGTACTTC	TRBD2	TRBJ2-7	TRBV19	NA
CASSLGGTGSNQPQHF	TGCGCCAGCAGCTTGGGAGGAACGGGTAGCAATCAGCCCCAGCATTTT	NA	TRBJ1-5	TRBV5-1	NA